These 22 T cell receptor beta chains share one sample of origin, sequenced in a study of cytomegalovirus exposure and HLA in healthy donors. With 60 Vbeta and 13 Jbeta primers, the PCR was carried out. Some clones are missing from TCRdb's copy, which holds only in-frame ones; the method was immunoSEQ multiplex PCR. The table records tens of thousands of clones, around three quarters of them present only once. Sequences were obtained from PBMCs. These receptors came from a female donor in good health and CMV-seronegative.

The chain joins TRBV10-3 to TRBJ1-1; D is possibly TRBD1 (5 bases). V lost 11 bases and J 8 bases, leaving 15 bases between the germline ends. Germline-derived CDR1 and CDR2 are ENHRY and SYGVKD. The CDR3 is 11 amino acids. CDR3 coding DNA: TGTGCCGCCGGGGGGGGGATAGAAGCTTTCTTT. This codes for CAAGGGIEAFF.

The rearrangement joins TRBV5-6 to TRBJ1-1; 11 bases are a match to TRBD1. The J segment lost 4 bases and the V segment lost 3 bases, leaving 8 bases of the junction unmatched. The CDR3 spans 16 residues. Germline CDR1 SGHDT, CDR2 YYEEEE. In DNA form, the CDR3 reads TGTGCCAGCAGCTCCCGGGACAGGGGGAAAATCACTGAAGCTTTCTTT. As protein: CASSSRDRGKITEAFF.

The chain employs TRBV27 and TRBJ1-1, with TRBD1 matching over 9 bases. CDR3 length: 14 amino acids. The V segment lost 2 bases and the J segment 7 bases; nucleotides outside the gene matches: 5. Germline assignment: CDR1 MNHEY and CDR2 SMNVEV (reference sequence). The CDR3 reads CASSLPGTGFEAFF. CDR3 DNA: TGTGCCAGCAGTTTACCCGGGACAGGGTTTGAAGCTTTCTTT.

The table lists this clone with a few counts. V is TRBV30 and J is TRBJ1-1, with D unresolved. Germline V gives CDR1 GTSNPN, CDR2 SVGIG (reference sequence). V shed 4 bases and J shed 3 bases, with 18 bases lying between them. The CDR3 runs 15 residues. CDR3 DNA: TGTGCCTGGATCGGAAGGAACCAAGCGGACACTGAAGCTTTCTTT. Translated, it gives CAWIGRNQADTEAFF.

In nucleotides, the CDR3 is TGTGCCAGCAGCTCCAAGACAGTCCCTCAAGAGACCCAGTACTTC. As protein: CASSSKTVPQETQYF. This chain joins TRBV5-4 and TRBJ2-5; tentative D call: TRBD1 (5 bases). Germline V CDR1 and CDR2: SGHNT, YYREEE (reference sequence). V shed 3 bases and J shed 2 bases, with 14 bases lying between them. This CDR3 has 15 residues.

J is TRBJ1-1 and V is TRBV6-5; no firm D call. Trimming took off 0 bases at V and 0 bases at J, with 8 bases between the two ends. This CDR3 spans 15 amino acids. Germline CDR1 and CDR2: MNHEY and SVGAGI. The CDR3 loop is CASSYSRFMNTEAFF. The CDR3 nucleotides read TGTGCCAGCAGTTACTCGCGGTTTATGAACACTGAAGCTTTCTTT.

The V and J genes are TRBV7-5 and TRBJ2-3; whether TRBD1, the table's D call, matches the DNA was not checked. TRBV7-5 is marked as a pseudogene. This CDR3 contains 15 residues. CDR3 region: CARRPCETPLDTQYF. The DNA for the CDR3 is TGTGCCAGAAGACCGTGCGAGACACCGCTAGATACGCAGTATTTT.

CDR3 protein: CASSLPASNTGELFF. DNA of the CDR3: TGTGCCAGCAGCTTACCAGCGTCGAACACCGGGGAGCTGTTTTTT. The rearrangement joins TRBV7-9 to TRBJ2-2; D unclear. Germline V gene sequence: CDR1 SEHNR, CDR2 FQNEAQ (reference sequence). The length of the CDR3 is 15 residues. The V gene lost 2 bases and the J gene lost 0 bases, with 7 bases spanning the gap. Looking up the rest from reference TRBV7-9 and TRBJ2-2 gives the full variable domain: DTGVSQNPRHKITKRGQNVTFRCDPISEHNRLYWYRQTLGQGPEFLTYFQNEAQLEKSRLLSDRFSAERPKGSFSTLEIQRTEQGDSAMYLCASSLPASNTGELFFGEGSRLTVL.

This clone appeared a single time. The chain is built from TRBV7-8 and TRBJ2-2; a weak D match, TRBD2 (6 bases). Germline V CDR1 and CDR2: SGHVS, FQNEAQ. The CDR3 contains 16 residues. V gave up 5 bases and J gave up 4 bases, with 17 bases separating them. This chain's CDR3 is CASSPPGGAGTGELFF. The CDR3 DNA follows: TGTGCCAGCAGCCCACCGGGCGGGGCGGGCACCGGGGAGCTGTTTTTT.

This chain joins TRBV27 and TRBJ2-3; D unclear. This CDR3 contains 13 residues. In germline, CDR1 is MNHEY, CDR2 SMNVEV (reference sequence). The V and J ends lost 6 bases and 3 bases respectively, with 10 bases between them. This chain's CDR3 is CASRATRTDTQYF. Here the CDR3 DNA reads TGTGCCAGCAGGGCGACCAGGACAGATACGCAGTATTTT.

The chain joins TRBV6-1 to TRBJ2-7; D uncertain. Germline CDR1 and CDR2: MNHNS and SASEGT. The CDR3 spans 11 residues. V lost 6 bases, J lost 6 bases, and 9 bases lay in between. CDR3 DNA: TGTGCCAGCAGGAGCCTCACCGAGCAGTACTTC. Amino acids: CASRSLTEQYF.

The V gene is TRBV9, the J gene TRBJ2-3; 8 nucleotides line up with TRBD2. V dropped 3 bases and J dropped 8; count of bases not matched to a gene: 11. Per germline, CDR1 SGDLS and CDR2 YYNGEE. The CDR3 runs to 15 residues. The DNA for the CDR3 is TGTGCCAGCAGCGCACGCCGGGAGGGGGTCGGTACGCAGTATTTT. Translation: CASSARREGVGTQYF.

This chain uses TRBV2 with TRBJ1-2, with a possible D match to TRBD1 (5 bases). V lost 6 bases and J lost 2, with 7 bases in between. The CDR3 is 12 residues long. In germline, CDR1 is SNHLY, CDR2 FYNNEI. The CDR3 region is CASRRDNYGYTF. The CDR3 bases are TGTGCCAGCAGGCGGGACAACTATGGCTACACCTTC.

This chain connects TRBV19 to TRBJ2-7; 7 positions agree with TRBD1. The J segment lost 2 bases and the V segment lost 5 bases, leaving 6 bases of the junction unmatched. Germline V gives CDR1 LNHDA, CDR2 SQIVND (reference sequence). The CDR3 spans 14 residues. The CDR3 DNA follows: TGTGCCAGTAGTTTTTCACAGGGGACCTACGAGCAGTACTTC. Encoded protein: CASSFSQGTYEQYF.

This clone was counted a few times. The J gene is TRBJ2-5, the V gene TRBV11-2; D unclear. The CDR3 consists of 15 residues. Germline assignment: CDR1 SGHAT and CDR2 FQNNGV. Trimming took 4 bases from V and 2 from J, leaving 14 bases between them. The CDR3 bases are TGTGCCAGCAGCTCTCCCCTGCGCGCTCAAGAGACCCAGTACTTC. Its protein is CASSSPLRAQETQYF.

This chain uses TRBV5-1 with TRBJ1-4, with 7 bases matching TRBD1. CDR1 and CDR2 (germline): SGHRS, YFSETQ. The CDR3 contains 18 residues. J gave up 5 bases and V 0 bases, and 13 bases lay outside the gene matches. The CDR3 nucleotides are TGCGCCAGCAGCTTGGTTCTGACAGGGCAGGTTAGCAATGAAAAACTGTTTTTT. Its translation: CASSLVLTGQVSNEKLFF.

The chain links TRBV7-3 to TRBJ1-1; weak D call: TRBD1 (5 bases). The CDR3 runs 14 residues. V gave up 5 bases and J gave up 6 bases, with 16 bases separating them. The germline V gene encodes CDR1 SGHTA and CDR2 FQGTGA. The CDR3, as DNA: TGTGCCAGCAGCCCCGGGGGGTCCAGGTCTGAAGCTTTCTTT. Translating it yields CASSPGGSRSEAFF.

The rearrangement joins TRBV5-1 to TRBJ2-1; 14 bases agree with TRBD2. Trimming removed 3 bases from V and 10 bases from J; junction bases left unmatched: 6. Per germline, CDR1 SGHRS and CDR2 YFSETQ. This CDR3 is 15 amino acids long. CDR3 DNA sequence: TGCGCCAGCAGCTGGGGACTAGCGGGGGATCAAGAGCAGTTCTTC. It yields the protein CASSWGLAGDQEQFF.

V usage is TRBV6-6 and J usage is TRBJ2-3, with D perhaps TRBD1 (6 bases). The germline gives CDR1 MNHNY, CDR2 SVGAGI (reference sequence). Deletions cut 5 bases from V and 5 bases from J, with 17 bases between. This CDR3 is 15 amino acids long. CDR3 amino acids: CASSDGQRQGDTQYF. In DNA form, the CDR3 reads TGTGCCAGCAGTGACGGACAGAGGCAAGGAGATACGCAGTATTTT.

CDR3 sequence reads: CASSFGTGKGYEQYF. Written as DNA, the CDR3 is TGCGCCAGCAGCTTCGGGACAGGGAAGGGGTACGAGCAGTACTTC. The chain has TRBV5-1 and TRBJ2-7; 9 bases are a match to TRBD1. This CDR3 region has 15 residues. Trimming at V came to 2 bases and at J to 4 bases, leaving 7 bases not matched to a gene. Germline V gives CDR1 SGHRS, CDR2 YFSETQ.

V is TRBV7-6 and J is TRBJ2-5, with TRBD1 matching over 7 bases. V gave up 5 bases and J gave up 4 bases; unmatched junction bases: 19. CDR3 length equals 18 residues. Germline lookup yields CDR1 SGHVS and CDR2 FNYEAQ. CDR3: CASSLNPGTAKVGETQYF. DNA of the CDR3: TGTGCCAGCAGCCTGAACCCCGGGACAGCTAAGGTGGGAGAGACCCAGTACTTC.

The chain carries TRBV6-1 and TRBJ1-5, with D possibly TRBD1 on 6 matching bases. The V and J ends lost 6 bases and 9 bases respectively, with 15 bases between them. Germline CDR1 reads MNHNS; CDR2 reads SASEGT. The CDR3 has 13 residues. The CDR3 region is CASSFTLQGPQHF. CDR3 bases: TGTGCCAGCAGCTTTACCTTACAGGGGCCCCAGCATTTT.